A single sample gave rise to the 8 T cell receptor beta chains below, sequenced in a study of blood T cells in healthy people across ages. Using a J-beta primer mix together with a sample-barcoded 5' primer, a second PCR was run for roughly 6 to 12 cycles. TCRdb independently ran MiXCR on the 5' RACE reads; one entry per CDR3 protein. The data hold over 600,000 distinct CDR3 sequences, with about 45% observed a single time. The sequencing sample was made of blood. All receptors derive from an elderly man in good health.

Concerning this clonotype itself: This may be a read error, as it is one base from a much larger clone. The V gene is TRBV20-1, the J gene TRBJ2-1; unclear D gene. The V end lost 6 bases, the J end lost 4 bases, and 22 bases lay between the germline ends. Germline CDR1 is DFQATT and CDR2 is SNEGSKA (reference sequence). This CDR3 has 16 residues. CDR3 region: CSADHNGGALYNEQFF. CDR3 nucleotide sequence: TGCAGTGCCGACCATAACGGCGGTGCGCTTTACAATGAGCAGTTCTTC.

This clonotype has only a few counts. Here the CDR3 reads CASSLRQGSKTQYF. The CDR3 DNA reads as TGCGCCAGCAGCTTAAGACAGGGTTCGAAGACCCAGTACTTC. This rearrangement joins TRBV5-1 to TRBJ2-5, with TRBD1 matching over 7 bases. The V segment lost 2 bases and the J segment 6 bases; nucleotides outside the gene matches: 7. This CDR3 contains 14 residues. Germline V gene sequence: CDR1 SGHRS, CDR2 YFSETQ. The full variable domain, with the rest looked up from reference TRBV5-1 and TRBJ2-5, is KAGVTQTPRYLIKTRGQQVTLSCSPISGHRSVSWYQQTPGQGLQFLFEYFSETQRNKGNFPGRFSGRQFSNSRSEMNVSTLELGDSALYLCASSLRQGSKTQYFGPGTRLLVL.

The chain has TRBV28 and TRBJ2-4; D is perhaps TRBD2 (8 bases). CDR3 length: 18 amino acids. V dropped 6 bases and J dropped 3 bases, with 24 bases sitting between them. The germline V gene has CDR1 MDHEN and CDR2 SYDVKM. The DNA of the CDR3 is TGTGCCAGCAGGCTACTAGCGGAAGGGCCAGGGGGCAAAAACATTCAGTACTTC. Translation: CASRLLAEGPGGKNIQYF.

The genes are TRBV12-3 or TRBV12-4 and TRBJ2-5, with D perhaps matching TRBD1 (8 bases). The CDR3 totals 15 residues. The ends were cut back, 6 bases at V and 11 bases at J, with 25 bases in the middle. In DNA form, the CDR3 reads TGTGCCAGCAGCGGGGGGACAGGACCCTACAATGAGCAGTACTTC. Protein product: CASSGGTGPYNEQYF.

The rearrangement joins TRBV5-5 to TRBJ1-1; 9 bases line up with TRBD1. The V and J ends lost 4 bases and 0 bases, in that order; junction bases with no gene match: 1. The CDR3 covers 14 residues. CDR1 SGHKS and CDR2 YYEKEE come from the germline V gene (reference sequence). CDR3 amino acids: CASSRTGVNTEAFF. CDR3 nucleotides: TGTGCCAGCAGCCGGACAGGGGTGAACACTGAAGCTTTCTTT.

The genes are TRBV9 and TRBJ2-5; D is possibly TRBD1 or TRBD2 (6 bases each). The CDR3 is made up of 14 amino acids. V lost 3 bases and J 5 bases, leaving 14 bases between the germline ends. Germline-derived CDR1 and CDR2 are SGDLS and YYNGEE. CDR3 loop: CASSGRTGRETQYF. Written as DNA, the CDR3 is TGTGCCAGCAGCGGTCGAACAGGGAGGGAGACCCAGTACTTC.

The chain combines TRBV11-3 with TRBJ2-7; possibly TRBD1 or TRBD2 for D (5 bases each). The V end was cut by 3 bases, the J end by 2 bases, with 23 bases between. Germline assignment: CDR1 SGHNT and CDR2 YENEEA. The CDR3 covers 18 residues. The CDR3 nucleotides read TGTGCCAGCAGCTTGCGCCATGGGAATGGGGGTAATCCCTACGAGCAGTACTTC. Translating gives CASSLRHGNGGNPYEQYF.

Note on this clonotype: An end of the junction differs from the germline gene, which may be a read error. The chain is built from TRBV12-3 or TRBV12-4 and TRBJ2-3; D might be TRBD1 (6 bases). The CDR3 has 13 amino acids. CDR3 nucleotide sequence: TGTGCCAGCAGCAGAGGGGGAGCTGATACGGAGTATTTT. Its protein product is CASSRGGADTEYF.